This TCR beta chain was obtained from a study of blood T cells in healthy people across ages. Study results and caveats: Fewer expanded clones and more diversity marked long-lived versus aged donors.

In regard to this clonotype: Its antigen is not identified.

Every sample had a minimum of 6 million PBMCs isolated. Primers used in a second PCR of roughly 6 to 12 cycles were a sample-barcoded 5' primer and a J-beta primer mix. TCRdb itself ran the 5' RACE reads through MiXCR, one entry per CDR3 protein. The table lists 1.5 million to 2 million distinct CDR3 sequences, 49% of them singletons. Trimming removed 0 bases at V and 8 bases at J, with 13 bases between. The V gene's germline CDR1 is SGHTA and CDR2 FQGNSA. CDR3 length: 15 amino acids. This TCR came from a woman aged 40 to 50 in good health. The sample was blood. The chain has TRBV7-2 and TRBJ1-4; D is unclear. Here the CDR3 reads CASSLAPAVSEKLFF. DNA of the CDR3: TGTGCCAGCAGCTTAGCCCCAGCGGTGAGCGAAAAACTGTTTTTT.